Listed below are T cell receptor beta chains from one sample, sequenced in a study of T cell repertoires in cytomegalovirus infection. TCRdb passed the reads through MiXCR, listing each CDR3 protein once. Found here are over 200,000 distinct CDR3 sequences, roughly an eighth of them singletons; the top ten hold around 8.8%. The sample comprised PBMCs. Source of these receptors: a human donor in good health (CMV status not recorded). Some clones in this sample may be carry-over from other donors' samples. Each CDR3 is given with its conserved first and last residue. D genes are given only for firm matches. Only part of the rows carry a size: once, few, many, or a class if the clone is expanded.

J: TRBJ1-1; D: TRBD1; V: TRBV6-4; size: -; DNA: TGTGCCAGCAGTCTCCGGGACAGAAGGCTGAACACTGAAGCTTTCTTT; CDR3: CASSLRDRRLNTEAFF
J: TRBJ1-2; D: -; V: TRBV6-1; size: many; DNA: TGTGCCAGCAGTGAATTACAGGGAGGCGGCTACACCTTC; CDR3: CASSELQGGGYTF
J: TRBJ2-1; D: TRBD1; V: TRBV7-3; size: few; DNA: TGTGCCAGCAGCCTCAGGACAGGGGTCGACAATGAGCAGTTCTTC; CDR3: CASSLRTGVDNEQFF
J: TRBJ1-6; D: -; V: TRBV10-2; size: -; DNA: TGCGCCAGCAGGGACAGAGGATCCTATAATTCACCCCTCCACTTT; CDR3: CASRDRGSYNSPLHF
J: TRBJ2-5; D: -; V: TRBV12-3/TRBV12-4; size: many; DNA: TGTGCCAGCTCCCATGCAGAGGCCCCCTGGTCGGAGACCCAGTACTTC; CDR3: CASSHAEAPWSETQYF
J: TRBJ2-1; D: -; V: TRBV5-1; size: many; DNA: TGCGCCAGCAGCTCGGCCGGGGGGCTGGCGGACTTGAGCTCCTACAATGAGCAGTTCTTC; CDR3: CASSSAGGLADLSSYNEQFF
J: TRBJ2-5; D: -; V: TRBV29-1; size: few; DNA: TGCAGCGTTGCACTCACAGTTACCCAAGAGACCCAGTACTTC; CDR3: CSVALTVTQETQYF
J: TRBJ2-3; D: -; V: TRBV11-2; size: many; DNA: TGTGCCAGCAGGGCCGACAGTGATACGCAGTATTTT; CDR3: CASRADSDTQYF
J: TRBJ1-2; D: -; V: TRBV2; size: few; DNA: TGTGCCAGCAGTGGCCCAGCCTATGGCTACACCTTC; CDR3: CASSGPAYGYTF
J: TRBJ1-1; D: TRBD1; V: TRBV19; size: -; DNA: TGTGCCAGTGGACCGACAGGGGGGAACACTGAAGCTTTCTTT; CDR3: CASGPTGGNTEAFF
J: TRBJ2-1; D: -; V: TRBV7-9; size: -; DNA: TGTGCCAGCAGCTTAGCGGGAGCTGATAACAATGAGCAGTTCTTC; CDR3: CASSLAGADNNEQFF
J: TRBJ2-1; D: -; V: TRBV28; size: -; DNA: TGTGCCAGCTCGGCCCTCCCGGAGCGTCCCTACAATGAGCAGTTCTTC; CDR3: CASSALPERPYNEQFF
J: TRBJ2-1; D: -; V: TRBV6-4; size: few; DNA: TGTGCCAGCAGTGACTCGTTAAATGAGCAGTTCTTC; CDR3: CASSDSLNEQFF
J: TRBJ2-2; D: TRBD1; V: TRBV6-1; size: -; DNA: TGTGCCAGCAGCGGGACAGGGACCAACACCGGGGAGCTGTTTTTT; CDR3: CASSGTGTNTGELFF
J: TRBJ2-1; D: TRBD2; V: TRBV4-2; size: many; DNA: TGTGCCAGCAGCCAAGAAGGTCAGCGGGGAATCTACAATGAGCAGTTCTTC; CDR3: CASSQEGQRGIYNEQFF
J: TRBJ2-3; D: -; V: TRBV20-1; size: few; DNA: TGCAGTGCTAGAATGTGGGGGCCCGGCACAGATACGCAGTATTTT; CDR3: CSARMWGPGTDTQYF
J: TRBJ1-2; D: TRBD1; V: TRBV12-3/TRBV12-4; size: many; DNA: TGTGCCAGCAGTTCGGACAGGGGCCCCTATGGCTACACCTTC; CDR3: CASSSDRGPYGYTF
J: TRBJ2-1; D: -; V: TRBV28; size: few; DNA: TGTGCCAGCACTTCGGCAGGATTCAATGAGCAGTTCTTC; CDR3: CASTSAGFNEQFF
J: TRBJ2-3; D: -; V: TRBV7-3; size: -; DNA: TGTGCCAGCAGCTTAACGGGATACACAGATACGCAGTATTTT; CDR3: CASSLTGYTDTQYF
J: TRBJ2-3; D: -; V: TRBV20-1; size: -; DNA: TGCAGTGCTAGAGACCTGACTAGGAAGAGCACAGATACGCAGTATTTT; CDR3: CSARDLTRKSTDTQYF
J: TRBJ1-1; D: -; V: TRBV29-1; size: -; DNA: TGCAGCGCAGTCTTAGGGAACACTGAAGCTTTCTTT; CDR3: CSAVLGNTEAFF
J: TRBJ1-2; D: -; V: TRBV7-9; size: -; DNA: TGTGCCAGCAGCCCTAGACAGGAGATCCCCTATGGCTACACCTTC; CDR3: CASSPRQEIPYGYTF
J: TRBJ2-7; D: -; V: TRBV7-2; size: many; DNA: TGTGCCAGCAGCCTGGACGGAAGCGGATTCTCCTACGAGCAGTACTTC; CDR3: CASSLDGSGFSYEQYF
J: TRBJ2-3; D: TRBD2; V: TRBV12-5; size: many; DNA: TGTGCTAGTGGTTTAACCCCCCCTAGCGGGGGGGCATATACGCAGTATTTT; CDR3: CASGLTPPSGGAYTQYF
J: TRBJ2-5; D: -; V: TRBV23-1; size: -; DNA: TGCGCCAGCAGTCAACCACCTCCCCGGGGGAGAGAAGAGACCCAGTACTTC; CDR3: CASSQPPPRGREETQYF
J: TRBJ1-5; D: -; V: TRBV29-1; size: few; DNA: TGCAGCGCCGAGGGGGACTCAGGGCCCCAGCATTTT; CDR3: CSAEGDSGPQHF
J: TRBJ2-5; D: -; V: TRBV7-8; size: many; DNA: TGTGCCAGCAGCTTAATGGAGAAGCAAGAGACCCAGTACTTC; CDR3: CASSLMEKQETQYF
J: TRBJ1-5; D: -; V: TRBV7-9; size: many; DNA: TGTGCCAGCAGCTTAAGCCGGTACAATCAGCCCCAGCATTTT; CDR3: CASSLSRYNQPQHF
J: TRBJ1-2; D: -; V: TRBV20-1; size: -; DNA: TGCAGTGCTAGTGAGGCAGCTAGACCTAACTATGGCTACACCTTC; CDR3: CSASEAARPNYGYTF
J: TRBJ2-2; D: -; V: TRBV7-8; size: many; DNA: TGTGCCAGCAGCTTAGTAGGTTTGGGAGTCGGGGAGCTGTTTTTT; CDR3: CASSLVGLGVGELFF
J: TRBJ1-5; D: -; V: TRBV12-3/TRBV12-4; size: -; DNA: TGTGCCAGCGCCTTGAGTGGGCCCCAGCATTTT; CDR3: CASALSGPQHF
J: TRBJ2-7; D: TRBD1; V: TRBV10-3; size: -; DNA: TGTGCCATCAGTGATCCGTGGGGACAGATTATCTACGAGCAGTACTTC; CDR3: CAISDPWGQIIYEQYF
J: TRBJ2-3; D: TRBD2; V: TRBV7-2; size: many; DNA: TGTGCCAGCAGCGCCGGGACTAGCGGCACAGATACGCAGTATTTT; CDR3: CASSAGTSGTDTQYF
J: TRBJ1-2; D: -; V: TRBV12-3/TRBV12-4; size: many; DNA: TGTGCCAGCAGTATGAGGACTGAGGGAACTGGCTACACCTTC; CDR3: CASSMRTEGTGYTF
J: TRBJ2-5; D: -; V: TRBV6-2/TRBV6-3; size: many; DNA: TGTGCCAGCAGTCCAGGGACTCCGACCCAGTACTTC; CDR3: CASSPGTPTQYF
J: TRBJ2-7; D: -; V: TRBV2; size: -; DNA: TGTGCCAGCAGTGCGATCAGGGTAACTCCCTACGAGCAGTACTTC; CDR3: CASSAIRVTPYEQYF
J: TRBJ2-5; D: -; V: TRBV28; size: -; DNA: TGTGCCAGCAGATTCCTATGGGGTACCCGAGAGACCCAGTACTTC; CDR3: CASRFLWGTRETQYF
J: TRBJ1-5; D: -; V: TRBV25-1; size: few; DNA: TGTGCCAGCAGTTGGGAGGGCGTCTGGTGCCAGCCCCAGCATTTT; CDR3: CASSWEGVWCQPQHF
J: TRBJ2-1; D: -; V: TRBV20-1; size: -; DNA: TGCAGTGCTAGAGCCCGGACGGATTATGAGCAGTTCTTC; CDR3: CSARARTDYEQFF
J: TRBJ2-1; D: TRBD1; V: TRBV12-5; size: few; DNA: TGTGCTAGTGGTATCGGACAGGGGGCAGGCAATGAGCAGTTCTTC; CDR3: CASGIGQGAGNEQFF
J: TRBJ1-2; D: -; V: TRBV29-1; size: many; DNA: TGCAGCGTTGAAGTCCCCAGGAACTATGGCTACACCTTC; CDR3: CSVEVPRNYGYTF